The present TCR beta chain was sequenced within a study of control samples from healthy donors and cancer patients. CDR3 length: 15 residues. Germline lookup yields CDR1 ENHRY and CDR2 SYGVKD. The junction had 8 bases not matched to a gene; V was cut back by 3 bases and J by 4 bases. Assay: immunoSEQ multiplex PCR; the TCRdb copy retains only in-frame clones and omits some. The table has some 140,000 clones, over 85% seen once. Sequencing was performed on blood. The V and J genes are TRBV10-3 and TRBJ2-7; 8 bases are a match to TRBD2. This TCR derives from a man aged 25-45 years in good health. CDR3 bases: TGTGCCATCAGTGAACGGGAGAGCGGGAGTTACGAGCAGTACTTC. The encoded protein is CAISERESGSYEQYF.